This T cell receptor (beta chain) appears in the sequencing data of a study of shared clonotypes between healthy human individuals. CDR3 length: 15 residues. J lost 7 bases, V lost 2 bases, and 7 bases had no gene match. The germline gives CDR1 SGHTA, CDR2 FQGNSA. Each subset's genomic DNA was split evenly across several immunoSEQ plates. Original processing notes: Junction-only sequences without quality scores were provided by ImmunoSEQ, so filtering was different. Sequencing was performed with immunoSEQ multiplex PCR; in TCRdb, only in-frame clones are kept and a portion is missing. The V and J calls and clone size were taken over from that table, and D and trimming were inferred from the DNA. The table shows about a million clones, with 75% occurring only once.

The rearrangement links TRBV7-2 to TRBJ2-1, with 8 positions matching TRBD2. Material for sequencing was memory CD4+ T cells sorted from blood. Subset defined: CD45RA-negative fraction. The sequence derives from a man aged 18-30 years in good health. CDR3 DNA sequence: TGTGCCAGCAGCTTAATGTCTAGCGGGCCAAATGAGCAGTTCTTC. The encoded protein is CASSLMSSGPNEQFF.